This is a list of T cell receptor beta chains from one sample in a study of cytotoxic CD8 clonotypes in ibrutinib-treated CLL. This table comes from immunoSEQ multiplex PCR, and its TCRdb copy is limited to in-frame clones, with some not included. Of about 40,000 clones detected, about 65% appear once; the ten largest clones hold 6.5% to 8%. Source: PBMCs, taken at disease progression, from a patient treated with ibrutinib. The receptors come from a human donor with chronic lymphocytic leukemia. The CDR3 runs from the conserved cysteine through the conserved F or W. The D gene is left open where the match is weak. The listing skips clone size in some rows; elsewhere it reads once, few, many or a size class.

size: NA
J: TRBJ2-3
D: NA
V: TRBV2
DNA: TGTGCCAGCAGTGAGTGGGGAAATACAGATACGCAGTATTTT
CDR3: CASSEWGNTDTQYF

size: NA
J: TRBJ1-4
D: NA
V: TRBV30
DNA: TGTGCCTGGAGTCCAGGGAGGGCTAATGAAAAACTGTTTTTT
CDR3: CAWSPGRANEKLFF

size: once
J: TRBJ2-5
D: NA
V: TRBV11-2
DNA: TGTGCCAGCACCGAGTGGGGGACACAAGAGACCCAGTACTTC
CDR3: CASTEWGTQETQYF

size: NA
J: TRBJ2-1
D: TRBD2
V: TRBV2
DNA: TGTGCCAGCAGGAGGACTAGCCTTAACAATGAGCAGTTCTTC
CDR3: CASRRTSLNNEQFF

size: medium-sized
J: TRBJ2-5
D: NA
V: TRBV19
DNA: TGTGCCAGTAGTTACCATCAAGAGACCCAGTACTTC
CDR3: CASSYHQETQYF

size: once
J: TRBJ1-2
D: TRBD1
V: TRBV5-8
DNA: TGTGCCAGCAGCACCGGAGGGGGCCACAACTATGGCTACACCTTC
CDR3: CASSTGGGHNYGYTF

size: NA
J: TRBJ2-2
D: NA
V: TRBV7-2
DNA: TGTGCCAGCAGCCCACGGGCGGCCGGGGAGCTGTTTTTT
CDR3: CASSPRAAGELFF

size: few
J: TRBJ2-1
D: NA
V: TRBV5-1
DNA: TGCGCCAGCAGCTTTAGCGGCTCAGACAATGAGCAGTTCTTC
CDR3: CASSFSGSDNEQFF

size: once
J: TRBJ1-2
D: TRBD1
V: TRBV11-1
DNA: TGTGCCAGCAGCTTAGCCGGGACAGGCTATGGCTACACCTTC
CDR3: CASSLAGTGYGYTF

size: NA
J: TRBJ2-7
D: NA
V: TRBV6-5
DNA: TGTGCCAGCAGGGCGAGTTACGAGCAGTACTTC
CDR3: CASRASYEQYF

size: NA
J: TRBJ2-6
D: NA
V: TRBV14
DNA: TGTGCCAGCAGCCGGACAGCTCCCTCTGGGGCCAACGTCCTGACTTTC
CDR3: CASSRTAPSGANVLTF

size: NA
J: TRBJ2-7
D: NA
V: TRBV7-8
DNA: TGTGCCAGCAGCTTAGCCTCGGGAGCCCCAACCTACGAGCAGTACTTC
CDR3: CASSLASGAPTYEQYF

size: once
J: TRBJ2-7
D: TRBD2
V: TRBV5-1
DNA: TGCGCCAGCAGCTTGGAACTAGCGGGAGGCGAGCAGTACTTC
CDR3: CASSLELAGGEQYF

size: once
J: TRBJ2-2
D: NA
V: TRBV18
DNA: TGTGCCAGCTCACCACCGCTAATACTAGCCGCGAACACCGGGGAGCTGTTTTTT
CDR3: CASSPPLILAANTGELFF

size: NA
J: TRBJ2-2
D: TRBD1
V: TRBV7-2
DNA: TGTGCCAGCGGGACAGTTAACGGGGAGCTGTTTTTT
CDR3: CASGTVNGELFF

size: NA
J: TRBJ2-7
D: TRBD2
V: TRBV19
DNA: TGTGCCAGTAGTTCGACTAGCGGGAGCTACGAGCAGTACTTC
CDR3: CASSSTSGSYEQYF

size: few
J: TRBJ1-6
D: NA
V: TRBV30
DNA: TGTGCCTCCCTACAGGAGAATAATTCACCCCTCCACTTT
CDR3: CASLQENNSPLHF

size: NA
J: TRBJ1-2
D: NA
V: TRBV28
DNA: TGTGCCATAGGGGGATCCCTCTATGGCTACACCTTC
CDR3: CAIGGSLYGYTF

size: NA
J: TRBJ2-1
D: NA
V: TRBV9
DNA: TGTGCCAGCAGCGTAGCGGCTGAGTACACTGAGCAGTTCTTC
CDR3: CASSVAAEYTEQFF

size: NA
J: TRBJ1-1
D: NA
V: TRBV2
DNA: TGTGCCAGCAGTGAAGCCGGCCAGGGGTGGGGGTTGAACACTGAAGCTTTCTTT
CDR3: CASSEAGQGWGLNTEAFF

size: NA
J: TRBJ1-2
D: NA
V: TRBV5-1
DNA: TGCGCCAGCAGCTTTCCGACGACTAACTATGGCTACACCTTC
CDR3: CASSFPTTNYGYTF

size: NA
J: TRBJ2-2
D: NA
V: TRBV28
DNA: TGTGCCAGCAGTTTATGGTCCGGGAACACCGGGGAGCTGTTTTTT
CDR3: CASSLWSGNTGELFF

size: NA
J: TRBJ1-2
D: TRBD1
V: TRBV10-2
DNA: TGCGCCAGCAGTGAACCGACAGGGGATGGCTACACCTTC
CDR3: CASSEPTGDGYTF

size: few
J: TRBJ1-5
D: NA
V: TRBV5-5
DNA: TGTGCCAGCAGCTTGCGGTTTGGGTCCAATCAGCCCCAGCATTTT
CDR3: CASSLRFGSNQPQHF

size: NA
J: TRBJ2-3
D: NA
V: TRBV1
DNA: TGCACCAGCAGCCAGTCCGGGACTTTCACAGATACGCAGTATTTT
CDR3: CTSSQSGTFTDTQYF

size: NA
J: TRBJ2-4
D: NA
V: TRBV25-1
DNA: TGTGCCAGCAGTGAATTTAATCCCGGGTTGGCCAAAAACATTCAGTACTTC
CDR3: CASSEFNPGLAKNIQYF

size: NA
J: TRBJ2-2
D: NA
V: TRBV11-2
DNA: TGTGCCAGCAGTCCAAGGGCCGGGACCGGGGAGCTGTTTTTT
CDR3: CASSPRAGTGELFF

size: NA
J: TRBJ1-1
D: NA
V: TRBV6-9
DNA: TGTGCCAGCAGTTACTCTCACGGAGGGAACACTGAAGCTTTCTTT
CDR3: CASSYSHGGNTEAFF

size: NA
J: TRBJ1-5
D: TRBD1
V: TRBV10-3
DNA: TGTGCCATCAGTGAGGGGACAGGGGATAGCAATCAGCCCCAGCATTTT
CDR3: CAISEGTGDSNQPQHF

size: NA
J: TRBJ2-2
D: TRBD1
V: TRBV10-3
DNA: TGTGCCATCAAGGGGACAGGGGGTATCGGGGAGCTGTTTTTT
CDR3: CAIKGTGGIGELFF

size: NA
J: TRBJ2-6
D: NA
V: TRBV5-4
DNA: TGTGCCAGCAGCTTACCGATCTCTGGGGCCAACGTCCTGACTTTC
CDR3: CASSLPISGANVLTF

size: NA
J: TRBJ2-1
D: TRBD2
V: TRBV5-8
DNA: TGTGCCAGCAGGTGGGGGGGGAATGAGCAGTTCTTC
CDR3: CASRWGGNEQFF

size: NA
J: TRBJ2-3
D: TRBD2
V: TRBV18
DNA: TGTGCCAGCTCACCGGGACTAGGGACAACAGATACGCAGTATTTT
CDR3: CASSPGLGTTDTQYF